The clone carrying this T cell receptor (beta chain) showed up just a few times. Its antigen is as yet unknown. Amplified regions were TCR beta CDR3 sequences from RNA transcripts. In the first-round RT-PCR of the TCR CDR3, the HTBI primer set was used. TCRdb ran MiXCR on the multiplex PCR reads and lists one entry per CDR3 protein. The sample includes 640,000 or so distinct CDR3 sequences, 12% to 15% of them seen just once. Uncontrolled infection, other autoimmune disease, pregnancy or lactation led to exclusion. For the diagnoses, clinical symptoms, serum thyroxine and TRAb, thyroid ultrasound and orbital computed tomography were used. The PBMCs were taken from roughly 10 ml of fresh peripheral blood. V was shortened by 6 bases and J by 4 bases, with 9 bases between the two germline ends. The CDR3 has 13 amino acids. The germline gives CDR1 LNHDA, CDR2 SQIVND (reference sequence). The sample comes from a study of T cells in Graves' hyperthyroidism and ophthalmopathy. Findings and caveats of the study: The model predicted ophthalmopathy a median around 6 months before onset.

This TCR was sampled from a woman younger than 35 with Graves' ophthalmopathy. The chain recombines TRBV19 with TRBJ1-4; the D is unclear. The sequencing sample was made of blood. CDR3 in amino acids: CASREALNEKLFF. The CDR3 DNA is TGTGCCAGTAGGGAAGCGCTTAATGAAAAACTGTTTTTT.